This is a list of T cell receptor beta chains from one sample in a study of OX40 agonist ivuxolimab in advanced cancers. Produced via immunoSEQ multiplex PCR; TCRdb's table is partial and in-frame only. The sample has 84,000 or so clones, about 94% seen once; the top ten hold approximately 10%. The sequenced sample was CD4+ or CD8+ T cells sorted from blood, obtained in a trial of the OX40 agonist ivuxolimab. The receptors come from an adult with an advanced solid tumor such as melanoma, head and neck, liver or kidney cancer. Each CDR3 is given with its conserved first and last residue. The order of the fields is J gene, D gene, V gene, clone size, CDR3 protein, CDR3 DNA. The D gene is left open where the match is weak. Size is stated for part of the rows, as once, few or many counts, or as a class when the clone is expanded.

J: TRBJ2-7
D: NA
V: TRBV9
size: NA
CDR3: CASSSPLEGGPTYEQYF
DNA: TGTGCCAGCAGCTCTCCCCTGGAGGGGGGGCCCACCTACGAGCAGTACTTC

J: TRBJ2-1
D: TRBD2
V: TRBV5-1
size: NA
CDR3: CASSLQRGNEQFF
DNA: TGCGCCAGCAGCTTACAGCGGGGGAATGAGCAGTTCTTC

J: TRBJ2-1
D: TRBD2
V: TRBV7-8
size: NA
CDR3: CASTPIEGGPLSDEQFF
DNA: TGTGCCAGCACCCCGATAGAGGGAGGGCCTCTTTCGGATGAGCAGTTCTTC

J: TRBJ2-3
D: TRBD2
V: TRBV7-3
size: once
CDR3: CASSAMTSGMGTDTQYF
DNA: TGTGCCAGCAGCGCCATGACTAGCGGGATGGGCACAGATACGCAGTATTTT

J: TRBJ2-7
D: NA
V: TRBV21-1
size: NA
CDR3: CASSPRQGNGYEQYF
DNA: TGTGCCAGCAGCCCCCGACAGGGGAACGGCTACGAGCAGTACTTC

J: TRBJ1-5
D: NA
V: TRBV7-6
size: NA
CDR3: CASSLGWYQPQHF
DNA: TGTGCCAGCAGCCTTGGATGGTATCAGCCCCAGCATTTT

J: TRBJ2-2
D: NA
V: TRBV5-6
size: NA
CDR3: CASSLVGRNTGELFF
DNA: TGTGCCAGCAGCTTGGTAGGGAGGAACACCGGGGAGCTGTTTTTT

J: TRBJ1-3
D: NA
V: TRBV5-6
size: NA
CDR3: CASSLESGNSGNTIYF
DNA: TGTGCCAGCAGCTTGGAGTCCGGGAACTCTGGAAACACCATATATTTT

J: TRBJ2-3
D: NA
V: TRBV13
size: NA
CDR3: CASSPPSTDTQYF
DNA: TGTGCCAGCAGCCCCCCTAGCACAGATACGCAGTATTTT

J: TRBJ2-7
D: TRBD1
V: TRBV19
size: few
CDR3: CASSIRGHGSYEQYF
DNA: TGTGCCAGTAGTATCAGGGGGCATGGATCCTACGAGCAGTACTTC

J: TRBJ2-2
D: NA
V: TRBV6-5
size: NA
CDR3: CASSYNTGELFF
DNA: TGTGCCAGCAGTTACAACACCGGGGAGCTGTTTTTT

J: TRBJ1-4
D: TRBD1
V: TRBV9
size: once
CDR3: CASSGTGMKLFF
DNA: TGTGCCAGCAGCGGGACAGGGATGAAACTGTTTTTT

J: TRBJ1-3
D: NA
V: TRBV19
size: NA
CDR3: CASSYFAGGNTIYF
DNA: TGTGCCAGTAGTTATTTTGCTGGAGGAAACACCATATATTTT

J: TRBJ1-2
D: TRBD1
V: TRBV25-1
size: NA
CDR3: CASSQGVYYGYTF
DNA: TGTGCCAGCAGTCAGGGGGTCTACTATGGCTACACCTTC

J: TRBJ2-5
D: TRBD2
V: TRBV27
size: NA
CDR3: CASSPPPRLAGGLETQYF
DNA: TGTGCCAGCAGTCCCCCACCCCGTCTAGCGGGAGGGCTAGAGACCCAGTACTTC

J: TRBJ2-1
D: NA
V: TRBV7-6
size: NA
CDR3: CASSTGGWQGWNEQFF
DNA: TGTGCCAGCAGCACTGGGGGGTGGCAGGGTTGGAATGAGCAGTTCTTC

J: TRBJ1-2
D: NA
V: TRBV7-9
size: few
CDR3: CASSLIRVNGYTF
DNA: TGTGCCAGCAGTTTAATCAGGGTCAATGGCTACACCTTC

J: TRBJ2-1
D: NA
V: TRBV5-4
size: NA
CDR3: CASSLGAGVLYNEQFF
DNA: TGTGCCAGCAGCTTGGGGGCAGGGGTCCTCTACAATGAGCAGTTCTTC

J: TRBJ1-1
D: TRBD1
V: TRBV9
size: NA
CDR3: CASSAPINRGGVSTEAFF
DNA: TGTGCCAGCAGCGCTCCAATTAACAGGGGTGGGGTTAGCACTGAAGCTTTCTTT

J: TRBJ2-1
D: NA
V: TRBV4-2
size: few
CDR3: CASSQDRWASDPYNEQFF
DNA: TGTGCCAGCAGCCAAGATCGGTGGGCTAGCGACCCCTACAATGAGCAGTTCTTC

J: TRBJ2-2
D: NA
V: TRBV4-1
size: NA
CDR3: CASSHRPSRNTGELFF
DNA: TGCGCCAGCAGCCACCGCCCATCGAGAAACACCGGGGAGCTGTTTTTT

J: TRBJ2-5
D: NA
V: TRBV5-4
size: NA
CDR3: CASSLFREQGQETQYF
DNA: TGTGCCAGCAGCTTGTTTCGGGAGCAAGGACAAGAGACCCAGTACTTC

J: TRBJ2-1
D: NA
V: TRBV19
size: NA
CDR3: CASSIDLNNEQFF
DNA: TGTGCCAGTAGTATTGACCTCAACAATGAGCAGTTCTTC

J: TRBJ1-3
D: NA
V: TRBV6-1
size: NA
CDR3: CASSVQGESDTIYF
DNA: TGTGCCAGCAGTGTTCAAGGGGAATCGGACACCATATATTTT

J: TRBJ2-7
D: NA
V: TRBV18
size: NA
CDR3: CASSPPSVTGPSEQYF
DNA: TGTGCCAGCTCACCACCCTCGGTGACGGGTCCTTCGGAGCAGTACTTC

J: TRBJ1-6
D: NA
V: TRBV5-4
size: NA
CDR3: CASSLAQGRSPLHF
DNA: TGTGCCAGCAGCTTGGCGCAGGGACGATCACCCCTCCACTTT

J: TRBJ1-1
D: NA
V: TRBV7-9
size: NA
CDR3: CASSPRVMNTEAFF
DNA: TGTGCCAGCAGCCCTAGGGTTATGAACACTGAAGCTTTCTTT

J: TRBJ2-7
D: NA
V: TRBV6-5
size: NA
CDR3: CASSSGQTYEQYF
DNA: TGTGCCAGCAGTTCCGGACAGACCTACGAGCAGTACTTC

J: TRBJ1-5
D: NA
V: TRBV5-5
size: NA
CDR3: CASSEEQGQGNQPQHF
DNA: TGTGCCAGCAGCGAGGAGCAGGGGCAAGGCAATCAGCCCCAGCATTTT

J: TRBJ2-7
D: TRBD1
V: TRBV10-3
size: NA
CDR3: CAISEPPGQGAGGTYEQYF
DNA: TGTGCCATCAGTGAACCTCCGGGACAGGGGGCTGGGGGAACCTACGAGCAGTACTTC

J: TRBJ2-7
D: NA
V: TRBV7-6
size: NA
CDR3: CASEGYEQYF
DNA: TGTGCCAGCGAGGGATACGAGCAGTACTTC

J: TRBJ2-7
D: NA
V: TRBV6-1
size: NA
CDR3: CASSELGQTYEQYF
DNA: TGTGCCAGCAGTGAGCTAGGCCAGACCTACGAGCAGTACTTC

J: TRBJ1-1
D: NA
V: TRBV9
size: NA
CDR3: CASSARWGGKDTEAFF
DNA: TGTGCCAGCAGCGCCCGGTGGGGGGGCAAGGACACTGAAGCTTTCTTT

J: TRBJ2-3
D: NA
V: TRBV12-5
size: NA
CDR3: CASGLVEDTQYF
DNA: TGTGCTAGTGGTTTGGTAGAAGATACGCAGTATTTT

J: TRBJ1-3
D: NA
V: TRBV5-1
size: NA
CDR3: CASSLGYGNSGNTIYF
DNA: TGCGCCAGCAGCTTGGGGTACGGTAACTCTGGAAACACCATATATTTT

J: TRBJ2-7
D: TRBD2
V: TRBV27
size: NA
CDR3: CASSPAGGRVYEQYF
DNA: TGTGCCAGCAGTCCTGCGGGCGGGAGGGTTTACGAGCAGTACTTC

J: TRBJ2-2
D: TRBD1
V: TRBV25-1
size: NA
CDR3: CASSGQGAIGELFF
DNA: TGTGCCAGCAGTGGCCAGGGGGCTATAGGGGAGCTGTTTTTT

J: TRBJ2-2
D: TRBD2
V: TRBV6-5
size: NA
CDR3: CASSYSSSGRGELFF
DNA: TGTGCCAGCAGTTACAGCAGTAGCGGGAGGGGGGAGCTGTTTTTT

J: TRBJ1-2
D: TRBD1
V: TRBV28
size: NA
CDR3: CASRDRPYLYGYTF
DNA: TGTGCCAGCAGGGACAGGCCGTACCTCTATGGCTACACCTTC

J: TRBJ1-1
D: NA
V: TRBV11-2
size: NA
CDR3: CASSSTPTEEAFF
DNA: TGTGCCAGCAGCTCCACCCCGACAGAAGAAGCTTTCTTT

J: TRBJ2-7
D: NA
V: TRBV7-9
size: NA
CDR3: CASSFEGVPYEQYF
DNA: TGTGCCAGCAGCTTTGAAGGGGTGCCCTACGAGCAGTACTTC

J: TRBJ2-7
D: TRBD1
V: TRBV5-5
size: NA
CDR3: CASSLRDRGSYEQYF
DNA: TGTGCCAGCAGCTTGAGGGACAGGGGGTCCTACGAGCAGTACTTC

J: TRBJ1-2
D: TRBD1
V: TRBV5-6
size: NA
CDR3: CASSLVQGAHYGYTF
DNA: TGTGCCAGCAGCTTGGTGCAGGGGGCTCACTATGGCTACACCTTC

J: TRBJ2-7
D: TRBD2
V: TRBV2
size: NA
CDR3: CASRFTSGRSYEQYF
DNA: TGTGCCAGCAGGTTTACTAGCGGGAGATCCTACGAGCAGTACTTC

J: TRBJ1-1
D: NA
V: TRBV28
size: NA
CDR3: CASLGLRLDTEAFF
DNA: TGTGCCAGCTTGGGACTAAGATTAGACACTGAAGCTTTCTTT

J: TRBJ2-5
D: TRBD2
V: TRBV7-2
size: once
CDR3: CASSGRFLIAGGETQYF
DNA: TGTGCCAGCAGCGGACGATTTCTAATAGCGGGAGGAGAGACCCAGTACTTC

J: TRBJ2-3
D: TRBD2
V: TRBV6-4
size: NA
CDR3: CASSHSSGSDTQYF
DNA: TGTGCCAGCAGCCATTCTAGCGGGAGTGATACGCAGTATTTT

J: TRBJ1-2
D: NA
V: TRBV30
size: NA
CDR3: CAWSVARNGYTF
DNA: TGTGCCTGGAGTGTAGCACGAAATGGCTACACCTTC

J: TRBJ2-3
D: NA
V: TRBV5-6
size: once
CDR3: CASRTWGSSTDTQYF
DNA: TGTGCCAGCAGGACGTGGGGGTCTAGCACAGATACGCAGTATTTT

J: TRBJ1-1
D: NA
V: TRBV6-1
size: NA
CDR3: CASRGGGRWSTEAFF
DNA: TGTGCCAGCAGGGGAGGGGGGAGATGGTCCACTGAAGCTTTCTTT

J: TRBJ2-7
D: TRBD2
V: TRBV27
size: NA
CDR3: CATDGAGGKTKSSYEQYF
DNA: TGTGCCACCGACGGGGCGGGAGGGAAGACCAAATCTTCCTACGAGCAGTACTTC

J: TRBJ1-5
D: NA
V: TRBV27
size: NA
CDR3: CASSLSGGSNQPQHF
DNA: TGTGCCAGCAGTTTAAGCGGGGGGAGCAATCAGCCCCAGCATTTT

J: TRBJ1-1
D: NA
V: TRBV27
size: NA
CDR3: CASSLRVLNTEAFF
DNA: TGTGCCAGCAGTTTAAGAGTACTGAACACTGAAGCTTTCTTT

J: TRBJ2-5
D: TRBD2
V: TRBV7-2
size: NA
CDR3: CASSLSPQRELGETQYF
DNA: TGTGCCAGCAGCTTATCCCCCCAGCGGGAGCTTGGGGAGACCCAGTACTTC

J: TRBJ2-7
D: TRBD2
V: TRBV9
size: NA
CDR3: CASSVVAQAGAYEQYF
DNA: TGTGCCAGCAGCGTAGTGGCACAGGCGGGGGCCTACGAGCAGTACTTC

J: TRBJ2-7
D: NA
V: TRBV5-5
size: NA
CDR3: CASSSQGEGEQYF
DNA: TGTGCCAGCAGCTCCCAGGGGGAGGGCGAGCAGTACTTC

J: TRBJ2-7
D: TRBD2
V: TRBV29-1
size: NA
CDR3: CSVVLGTSQVAYEQYF
DNA: TGCAGCGTTGTCCTAGGGACTAGTCAGGTGGCGTACGAGCAGTACTTC

J: TRBJ2-1
D: NA
V: TRBV6-5
size: NA
CDR3: CASSYTQGPSYNEQFF
DNA: TGTGCCAGCAGTTACACGCAGGGACCCTCCTACAATGAGCAGTTCTTC

J: TRBJ2-3
D: NA
V: TRBV9
size: once
CDR3: CASSATRADTQYF
DNA: TGTGCCAGCAGCGCAACCAGGGCAGATACGCAGTATTTT